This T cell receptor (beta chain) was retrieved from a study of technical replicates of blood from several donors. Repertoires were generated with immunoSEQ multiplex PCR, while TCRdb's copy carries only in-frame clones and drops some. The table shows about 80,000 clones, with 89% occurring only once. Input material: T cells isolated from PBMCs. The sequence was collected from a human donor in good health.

Here the CDR3 DNA reads TGTGCCAGCAGCTTAGAGGGACAGGGGTACAACGAGCAGTACTTC. This gives the protein CASSLEGQGYNEQYF. V gene TRBV11-2 combines with J gene TRBJ2-7; 10 bases agree with TRBD1. Trimming at V came to 0 bases and at J to 5 bases, leaving 4 bases not matched to a gene. The germline CDR1 and CDR2 sequences are SGHAT and FQNNGV. The CDR3 sequence is 15 residues long.